These T cell receptor beta chains were read from a single sample in a study of long-term antiretroviral therapy in people with HIV. Profiling relied on immunoSEQ multiplex PCR, and the TCRdb table lists in-frame clones only, not all of them. The top ten hold 6% to 8.5% of the sample, which has more than 25,000 clones, approximately 86% seen once. This specimen consisted of unsorted PBMCs, obtained roughly 5 years before starting antiretroviral therapy. The receptors here all came from a man between 45 and 60 years old with HIV. Both conserved end residues are part of each CDR3.

j_call,v_call,cdr3_aa
TRBJ2-1,TRBV6-6,CASSSRLAGTNEQFF
TRBJ1-1,TRBV19,CASSILGGEAFF
TRBJ2-1,TRBV7-9,CASSSRSSGNEQFF
TRBJ1-5,TRBV7-9,CASSKGQSGQPQHF
TRBJ1-2,TRBV7-9,CASSARQVPYGYTF
TRBJ1-3,TRBV9,CASSVGRDIGNTIYF
TRBJ2-7,TRBV5-3,CARSLGLAAYEQYF
TRBJ2-3,TRBV5-1,CASSLPPDTQYF
TRBJ1-1,TRBV5-6,CASSLGYHMNTEAFF
TRBJ2-1,TRBV9,CASSRGSASYNEQFF
TRBJ2-5,TRBV7-9,CASSFWARGETQYF
TRBJ2-7,TRBV6-1,CASSPGVASGEQYF
TRBJ1-5,TRBV28,CGTSSNQPQHF
TRBJ1-1,TRBV21-1,CASSETGPGEAFF
TRBJ2-1,TRBV7-9,CASSLGEGNEQFF
TRBJ2-5,TRBV6-1,CASSETGGWGSQYF
TRBJ2-5,TRBV7-8,CASSLAETQYF
TRBJ2-3,TRBV7-9,CASSLGDNTQYF
TRBJ1-1,TRBV7-3,CASSLQGLGTEAFF
TRBJ2-1,TRBV10-3,CAILREVEQFF
TRBJ2-5,TRBV19,CASSFRGETQYF
TRBJ2-7,TRBV12-5,CASGFGLAGPGSYEQYF
TRBJ2-7,TRBV5-1,CASSLAPAGDRMTYF
TRBJ2-7,TRBV6-6,CASSHLRDLRDEQYF
TRBJ1-3,TRBV6-5,CASSTTGISGNTIYF
TRBJ1-6,TRBV30,CAWSVLEALPFSPLHF
TRBJ2-5,TRBV6-5,CASSTVAGGETQYF
TRBJ2-3,TRBV29-1,CSVLGTPHTDTQYF
TRBJ2-3,TRBV7-8,CASSSRTEPLDTQYF
TRBJ2-7,TRBV27,CASSPYQGGGYEQYF
TRBJ2-7,TRBV7-3,CASSPAGHLSSYEQYF
TRBJ1-1,TRBV9,CASSPGSVWTEAFF
TRBJ2-1,TRBV5-1,CASSHDWKPNNEQFF
TRBJ2-7,TRBV19,CASSDRAPPYEQYF
TRBJ1-4,TRBV5-5,CASSSLGEATNEKLFF
TRBJ1-2,TRBV19,CASSPGLNYGYTF
TRBJ2-3,TRBV5-1,CASSSTSGGGDTQYF
TRBJ1-1,TRBV5-1,CASSFLDRGTEAFF
TRBJ1-5,TRBV5-8,CASSLAQPGVQPQHF
TRBJ2-1,TRBV11-3,CASSSDSPRQGNEQFF
TRBJ2-7,TRBV12-1,CASSFRTSGGRSSYEQYF
TRBJ2-7,TRBV5-1,CASSPGTSGGFSYEQYF
TRBJ2-1,TRBV9,CASSVLGGSNEQFF
TRBJ2-2,TRBV10-2,CASSENRGTGELFF
TRBJ1-4,TRBV7-9,CASSTPTGATNEKLFF
TRBJ2-3,TRBV5-1,CASSGTSGSVTDTQYF
TRBJ2-5,TRBV5-1,CASSLEGGMETQYF
TRBJ1-1,TRBV5-1,CASSFSGATEAFF
TRBJ2-3,TRBV30,CAWSGAGRITSTDTQYF
TRBJ2-7,TRBV6-6,CASSYSGHLTDEQYF
TRBJ1-1,TRBV19,CASSTRQGVNTEAFF
TRBJ2-5,TRBV9,CASQPGLAGEGETQYF
TRBJ2-2,TRBV6-5,CASSYVLANTGELFF